These T cell receptor beta chains were read from a single sample in a study of shared T cell receptors in the human thymus. Using immunoSEQ multiplex PCR, the repertoire was profiled, and TCRdb retains in-frame clones only, with some absent. The sample includes over 650,000 clones, 80% to 90% of them seen just once. These same data were also listed under a study on human thymus T cells.

Input material: thymocytes. Receptor source: a boy under three years old with a congenital heart defect. The CDR3 runs from the conserved cysteine through the conserved F or W. The D gene is left open where the match is weak.

length: 12; D: TRBD1; V: TRBV7-9; J: TRBJ1-1; CDR3: CATHRGEGEAFF
length: 15; D: TRBD2; V: TRBV10-3; J: TRBJ2-7; CDR3: CAIRGGGRTPYEQYF
length: 15; D: NA; V: TRBV7-2; J: TRBJ1-2; CDR3: CASSLDNRRNYGYTF
length: 19; D: NA; V: TRBV4-1; J: TRBJ2-1; CDR3: CASSQDRISVKSSYNEQFF
length: 15; D: TRBD1; V: TRBV7-2; J: TRBJ2-7; CDR3: CASSQDRDSSYEQYF
length: 18; D: NA; V: TRBV2; J: TRBJ2-5; CDR3: CASSEADPGEVLQETQYF
length: 13; D: NA; V: TRBV30; J: TRBJ1-3; CDR3: CAWITGIGNTIYF
length: 15; D: TRBD1; V: TRBV27; J: TRBJ1-4; CDR3: CASSPRTGGVEKLFF
length: 14; D: NA; V: TRBV7-9; J: TRBJ2-7; CDR3: CASSFTHYSYEQYF
length: 15; D: NA; V: TRBV6-1; J: TRBJ2-1; CDR3: CASSGQGGSYNEQFF
length: 15; D: NA; V: TRBV7-9; J: TRBJ2-7; CDR3: CASSLGPGMSYEQYF
length: 16; D: TRBD1; V: TRBV18; J: TRBJ1-5; CDR3: CASSPPGQGASQPQHF
length: 17; D: NA; V: TRBV28; J: TRBJ1-1; CDR3: CASSSSGRQGLNTEAFF
length: 15; D: NA; V: TRBV5-5; J: TRBJ1-1; CDR3: CASSYRVTMNTEAFF
length: 15; D: NA; V: TRBV7-9; J: TRBJ1-6; CDR3: CASSLDPGGNSPLHF
length: 14; D: NA; V: TRBV10-3; J: TRBJ1-1; CDR3: CAISGDRWNTEAFF
length: 14; D: NA; V: TRBV11-2; J: TRBJ1-2; CDR3: CASSLTRGGSGYTF
length: 14; D: TRBD1; V: TRBV29-1; J: NA; CDR3: CSVAGEDRGYEQYF
length: 12; D: TRBD2; V: TRBV5-6; J: TRBJ2-3; CDR3: CASSLGGGKGYF
length: 15; D: NA; V: TRBV11-1; J: TRBJ2-5; CDR3: CASSLAGGPRETQYF